These 5 T cell receptor beta chains came from one sample sequenced in a study of T cell repertoires in cytomegalovirus infection. Their recognized antigens are unknown. TCRdb re-analysed the reads in MiXCR, keeping a single row per CDR3 protein. The sample gives fewer than 65,000 distinct CDR3 sequences, around a fifth of which show up once; about 30% is in the top ten. Source: CD8+ T cells from cultured PBMCs, taken from culture after CMV antigen stimulation. Receptor source: a human donor in good health (CMV status not recorded). Some clones in this sample may be carry-over from other donors' samples.

This clonotype was counted between two and nine times. The V and J genes are TRBV7-2 and TRBJ2-1; 8 nucleotides match TRBD2. Germline V gene data show CDR1 as SGHTA and CDR2 as FQGNSA. Unmatched junction bases numbered 10, after V lost 8 bases and J lost 4 bases. The CDR3 totals 15 residues. CDR3 loop: CASVFAGGEYNEQFF. CDR3 bases: TGTGCCAGCGTCTTTGCGGGGGGAGAGTACAATGAGCAGTTCTTC.

The rearrangement uses TRBV7-2 and TRBJ2-1; 8 positions agree with TRBD1. CDR1 is SGHTA and CDR2 is FQGNSA in the germline V gene. CDR3 length: 14 residues. V shed 1 base and J 5 bases; nucleotides not matched to a gene: 1. CDR3: CASSLGDRHNEQFF. CDR3 bases: TGTGCCAGCAGCTTAGGGGACAGGCACAATGAGCAGTTCTTC.

The gene calls are TRBV6-2 or TRBV6-3 and TRBJ2-1; D is uncertain. CDR1 MNHEY and CDR2 SVGEGT come from the germline V gene. The CDR3 is made up of 12 amino acids. V was clipped by 4 bases and J by 4 bases, with 5 bases between them. CDR3 nucleotides: TGTGCCAGCAGTTGGCTATACAATGAGCAGTTCTTC. Translated: CASSWLYNEQFF.

This clonotype was recorded many times. This sequence joins TRBV7-9 and TRBJ2-7; D not resolved. The CDR3 runs to 13 residues. Germline CDR1 is SEHNR and CDR2 is FQNEAQ (reference sequence). The V end lost 4 bases, the J end lost 9 bases, and 16 bases lay between the germline ends. The CDR3 is CASSYDALGVQYF. CDR3 bases: TGTGCCAGCAGCTACGACGCCCTTGGGGTGCAGTACTTC.

In nucleotides, the CDR3 is TGTGCCAGCAGTTTATCGAGGAAGGATTATGAGACCCAGTACTTC. Its protein product is CASSLSRKDYETQYF. J is TRBJ2-5 and V is TRBV27; the D is unclear. V was pared by 0 bases and J by 5 bases, with 13 bases between. The CDR3 runs to 15 residues. CDR1 is MNHEY, CDR2 SMNVEV, per germline (reference sequence).